The present entry profiles one TCR beta chain with its context. Germline values: CDR1 MNHEY, CDR2 SVGEGT. This CDR3 has 15 residues. V lost 4 bases, J lost 5 bases, and 6 bases stayed unmatched. The researchers produced TCR beta cDNA from roughly 500 ng total RNA with a constant-region primer. Modified slightly, ARM-PCR produced TCR beta libraries over three nested multiplex PCR rounds. The first two PCR rounds used TRBV1-TRBV30 forward primers with a C-beta reverse primer, approximately 11 cycles each. TCRdb redid the calling of the multiplex PCR reads with MiXCR, one entry per CDR3 protein. The sample carries just over 300,000 distinct CDR3 sequences, about 50% recorded once. The source of the sample is a study of tumor-infiltrating lymphocytes in primary liver carcinoma. Study at large: The yield of productive TCRbeta reads per sample was roughly 3.65 to 7.5 million and was similar across tissue types.

The source of the blood RNA was unsorted whole blood, and germline DNA was extracted as well. The sequencing sample was made of peripheral blood. The V gene is TRBV6-2 or TRBV6-3, the J gene TRBJ2-5; the match to TRBD2 covers 11 bases. The source is a woman in her twenties or thirties with primary liver carcinoma and hepatitis B virus infection. This CDR3 is CASSLAGGPWETQYF. CDR3 DNA: TGTGCCAGCAGTTTAGCGGGAGGGCCATGGGAGACCCAGTACTTC.